What follows are 29 T cell receptor beta chains derived from one specimen sequenced in a study of vaccination and CD4 T cells after COVID-19. An Oncomine TCR Beta short-read assay was used to sequence the DNA from cultured CD4+ T cells. One entry per CDR3 protein results from TCRdb running MiXCR on the PCR reads. The data contain some 10,000 distinct CDR3 sequences, roughly 65% of them seen just once; the ten biggest clones take up more than 9.5%. Their antigens are not known. Treatment defined: approximately 10-day PBMC culture with coronavirus spike peptide pools or control peptides (ViraFEST assay). Sequencing was carried out using CD4+ T cells from blood, cultured in vitro. Source of these receptors: a human donor who had recovered from COVID-19.

The chain carries TRBV11-2 and TRBJ1-5; no clear D. The CDR3 runs 13 residues. Trimming cost V 3 bases and J 6 bases, with 9 bases left between them. CDR1 and CDR2 from the germline V gene are SGHAT and FQNNGV. The CDR3 here is CASSLLEGQPQHF. The CDR3 region has the DNA TGTGCCAGCAGCTTGCTCGAGGGTCAGCCCCAGCATTTT. The full variable domain, rest sourced from reference TRBV11-2 and TRBJ1-5, is EAGVAQSPRYKIIEKRQSVAFWCNPISGHATLYWYQQILGQGPKLLIQFQNNGVVDDSQLPKDRFSAERLKGVDSTLKIQPAKLEDSAVYLCASSLLEGQPQHFGDGTRLSIL.

This clonotype was seen just once. V and J are TRBV29-1 and TRBJ1-5; D remains ambiguous. This CDR3 has 11 amino acids. Germline CDR1 is SQVTM and CDR2 is ANQGSEA. Deletions cut 4 bases from V and 8 bases from J, with 9 bases between. In DNA, the CDR3 is TGCAGCGTTGTGGATCGAGAGCCCCAGCATTTT. This sequence encodes CSVVDREPQHF.

The chain has TRBV6-5 and TRBJ1-5; a possible D gene is TRBD1 (6 bases). The CDR3 runs to 15 residues. Germline V gene lookup returns CDR1 MNHEY and CDR2 SVGAGI. The V end was cut by 0 bases, the J end by 7 bases, with 13 bases between. The CDR3 spells CASSYSGGPGQPQHF. The CDR3, as DNA: TGTGCCAGCAGTTACTCGGGGGGGCCGGGACAGCCCCAGCATTTT.

This chain uses TRBV10-3 with TRBJ2-5; 7 bases align to TRBD2. The V and J ends lost 10 bases and 6 bases, in that order; junction bases with no gene match: 17. Germline V gives CDR1 ENHRY, CDR2 SYGVKD. The CDR3 length is 15 residues. CDR3 in amino acids: CATIRGEGPCKTQYF. The CDR3, as DNA: TGTGCCACTATCCGGGGGGAGGGCCCATGCAAGACCCAGTACTTC.

This clonotype is labeled medium-sized. The chain links TRBV20-1 to TRBJ2-2; TRBD2 matches at 7 bases. Germline values: CDR1 DFQATT, CDR2 SNEGSKA (reference sequence). The CDR3 runs 15 residues. V trimming: 4 bases; J trimming: 7 bases; junction bases outside the gene matches: 12. The CDR3 DNA is TGCAGTGCTAAGCAGCGGGATGGGGTGGGCGGGGAGCTGTTTTTT. Encoded protein: CSAKQRDGVGGELFF.

This chain connects TRBV6-2 or TRBV6-3 to TRBJ1-1, with D unclear. The CDR3 loop spans 13 amino acids. Deletions cut 5 bases from V and 7 bases from J, with 14 bases between. Germline values: CDR1 MNHEY, CDR2 SVGEGT. In DNA, the CDR3 is TGTGCCAGCAGTCCCTCCTTGAGCATTGAAGCTTTCTTT. Amino acids: CASSPSLSIEAFF.

The chain links TRBV6-1 to TRBJ1-6; 7 positions match TRBD1. The germline V gene has CDR1 MNHNS and CDR2 SASEGT. This CDR3 comprises 17 residues. V lost 5 bases and J lost 14; bases outside the gene matches: 21. CDR3 bases: TGTGCCAGCAGTCCCACGCCGGGACAGCGGCTCCTCCGGGCCCTCCACTTT. Residues: CASSPTPGQRLLRALHF.

This clonotype was observed a single time. The chain is built from TRBV20-1 and TRBJ1-5; no definite D call. The CDR3 runs 15 residues. Trimming took 0 bases from V and 5 from J, leaving 14 bases between them. Germline V gene sequence: CDR1 DFQATT, CDR2 SNEGSKA (reference sequence). CDR3 DNA: TGCAGTGCTAGAGATTTAAGGAGGCCGTATCAGCCCCAGCATTTT. This sequence encodes CSARDLRRPYQPQHF.

V usage is TRBV15 and J usage is TRBJ1-6; D is unresolved. The V end lost 0 bases, the J end lost 5 bases, and 5 bases lay between the germline ends. The CDR3 is made up of 14 amino acids. Germline V gives CDR1 LNHNV, CDR2 YYDKDF (reference sequence). For the CDR3, the DNA is TGTGCCACCAGCAGAGATAATCATAATTCACCCCTCCACTTT. Translation: CATSRDNHNSPLHF.

The chain combines TRBV4-3 with TRBJ1-1; D is perhaps TRBD1 (6 bases). V was pared by 4 bases and J by 4 bases, with 19 bases between. This CDR3 spans 16 amino acids. Germline V lookup: CDR1 LGHNA, CDR2 YSLEER. CDR3 coding DNA: TGCGCCAGCAGCCCGGATTACCTGGGGGCGGGCACTGAAGCTTTCTTT. This sequence encodes CASSPDYLGAGTEAFF.

The V gene is TRBV20-1, the J gene TRBJ1-2, with 7 nucleotides matching TRBD1. This CDR3 spans 15 amino acids. V gave up 3 bases and J gave up 1 base; unmatched junction bases: 8. Germline loops: CDR1 DFQATT, CDR2 SNEGSKA (reference sequence). The DNA of the CDR3 is TGCAGTGCTAGTCGGCAGGGGGGGGTTAACTATGGCTACACCTTC. It specifies CSASRQGGVNYGYTF.

V and J are TRBV20-1 and TRBJ2-5, with D possibly being TRBD1 (5 bases). The CDR3 is 21 amino acids. Trimming took off 0 bases at V and 5 bases at J, with 34 bases between the two ends. Germline-derived CDR1 and CDR2 are DFQATT and SNEGSKA (reference sequence). The CDR3 bases are TGCAGTGCTAGAGATCTTGTCTCCGACAGTACCCTCGGAGCTGGTCTGGAGACCCAGTACTTC. Its translation: CSARDLVSDSTLGAGLETQYF.

This chain connects TRBV24-1 to TRBJ2-3; D might be TRBD1 (5 bases). CDR1 and CDR2 from the germline V gene are KGHDR and SFDVKD. V gave up 7 bases and J gave up 5 bases, with 24 bases separating them. The CDR3 totals 17 residues. The DNA of the CDR3 is TGTGCCACCAGCGGAACCGCAGGGTTCCTCCGAGGAGATACGCAGTATTTT. Protein sequence: CATSGTAGFLRGDTQYF.

The genes are TRBV28 and TRBJ2-7; a weak D match, TRBD2 (5 bases). The germline CDR1 and CDR2 sequences are MDHEN and SYDVKM. With 6 bases removed from V and 1 base from J, the gap between germline ends came to 10 bases. The CDR3 extends over 13 amino acids. The CDR3: CASSRGPSYEQYF. The CDR3 DNA sequence: TGTGCCAGCAGCAGAGGGCCATCCTACGAGCAGTACTTC.

The chain links TRBV28 to TRBJ1-2; D not certain. The CDR3 is 12 residues long. Between the trimmed V and J ends, which lost 4 bases and 6 bases, there was a span of 9 bases. The V gene's germline CDR1 is MDHEN and CDR2 SYDVKM. The CDR3 nucleotides read TGTGCCAGCAGTTCAGGACCGAATGGCTACACCTTC. It is translated as CASSSGPNGYTF.

The J gene is TRBJ2-5, the V gene TRBV20-1; 7 bases are a match to TRBD1. The CDR3 consists of 14 residues. Germline CDR1 DFQATT, CDR2 SNEGSKA (reference sequence). V dropped 7 bases and J dropped 1; count of bases not matched to a gene: 9. CDR3 DNA sequence: TGCAGTGGTTCGACCGGACAGGCCCAAGAGACCCAGTACTTC. Amino acid sequence: CSGSTGQAQETQYF.

This clonotype has only a few counts. The V and J genes are TRBV20-1 and TRBJ1-6, with D maybe TRBD1 (5 bases). The CDR3 is 17 residues long. The V end lost 3 bases, the J end lost 4 bases, and 19 bases lay between the germline ends. Germline lookup yields CDR1 DFQATT and CDR2 SNEGSKA (reference sequence). The CDR3: CSASSVFREGYNSPLHF. The CDR3 DNA reads as TGCAGTGCTAGTTCTGTTTTCCGAGAGGGGTATAATTCACCCCTCCACTTT.

This clonotype was found a few times. This chain joins TRBV20-1 and TRBJ1-2, with 7 bases identical to TRBD1. V trimming: 0 bases; J trimming: 6 bases; junction bases outside the gene matches: 7. Looked up from germline, CDR1 is DFQATT and CDR2 is SNEGSKA (reference sequence). The CDR3 has 14 residues. The CDR3 protein is CSAREGEGAHGYTF. CDR3 sequence (DNA): TGCAGTGCTAGAGAAGGGGAGGGGGCGCATGGCTACACCTTC.

This clonotype was recorded once. The CDR3 region has the DNA TGCAGTGCTAGAGATCTCGCGACTAGAGTCTACGAGCAGTACTTC. Encoded protein: CSARDLATRVYEQYF. V and J are TRBV20-1 and TRBJ2-7, with a tentative D call TRBD2 (6 bases). V lost 0 bases to trimming and J lost 3 bases, with 15 bases between them. Germline V gene lookup returns CDR1 DFQATT and CDR2 SNEGSKA (reference sequence). The CDR3 covers 15 residues.

DNA of the CDR3: TGTGCCAGCACCTTAACCCAAATGGGGACCCAGTACTTC. This encodes CASTLTQMGTQYF. This rearrangement joins TRBV28 to TRBJ2-5; the D is unclear. The CDR3 extends over 13 amino acids. V lost 7 bases and J 7 bases, leaving 16 bases between the germline ends. Germline V gives CDR1 MDHEN, CDR2 SYDVKM.

V and J are TRBV7-9 and TRBJ2-5, with a tentative D call TRBD1 (5 bases). This CDR3 has 14 amino acids. Germline V CDR1 and CDR2: SEHNR, FQNEAQ (reference sequence). The V and J ends lost 0 bases and 6 bases respectively, with 11 bases between them. Written as DNA, the CDR3 is TGTGCCAGCAGCTTAGCTGCAGGGCCGAAGACCCAGTACTTC. It is translated as CASSLAAGPKTQYF.

The chain carries TRBV5-1 and TRBJ2-7; TRBD2 matches at 8 bases. J lost 4 bases, V lost 0 bases, and 9 bases had no gene match. CDR1 SGHRS and CDR2 YFSETQ come from the germline V gene. The CDR3 is 16 amino acids. CDR3 sequence: CASSLGLAGPQYEQYF. The CDR3 nucleotides are TGCGCCAGCAGCTTGGGTCTAGCGGGCCCACAGTACGAGCAGTACTTC.

This rearrangement joins TRBV15 to TRBJ2-7; 12 bases are shared with TRBD2. The V segment lost 5 bases and the J segment 2 bases; nucleotides outside the gene matches: 1. Germline lookup yields CDR1 LNHNV and CDR2 YYDKDF (reference sequence). The CDR3 extends over 14 amino acids. The CDR3 region has the DNA TGTGCCACCAGCCGGACTAGCGGGGCCTACGAGCAGTACTTC. It specifies CATSRTSGAYEQYF.

J is TRBJ1-1 and V is TRBV15; the D gene is possibly TRBD1 (5 bases). Between the trimmed V and J ends, which lost 0 bases and 0 bases, there was a span of 8 bases. The CDR3 has 15 amino acids. Germline assignment: CDR1 LNHNV and CDR2 YYDKDF (reference sequence). As DNA, the CDR3 is TGTGCCACCAGCAGAGACAGGGTCATGAACACTGAAGCTTTCTTT. Amino acid sequence: CATSRDRVMNTEAFF.

The chain recombines TRBV9 with TRBJ1-5; D is undetermined. The CDR3 spans 12 residues. V was clipped by 4 bases and J by 9 bases, with 11 bases between them. Germline CDR1 and CDR2: SGDLS and YYNGEE. The CDR3 sequence: CASSTVTWPQHF. In nucleotides, the CDR3 is TGTGCCAGCAGCACTGTGACTTGGCCCCAGCATTTT.

The chain has TRBV27 and TRBJ1-5; TRBD1 is a possible D gene (5 bases). Trimming shortened V by 0 bases and J by 5 bases, and 17 bases separated the two germline ends. The germline V gene has CDR1 MNHEY and CDR2 SMNVEV (reference sequence). CDR3 length equals 17 residues. In DNA form, the CDR3 reads TGTGCCAGCAGTTTATCGTGGGGCCCGGCGGATTATCAGCCCCAGCATTTT. Residues: CASSLSWGPADYQPQHF.

The chain links TRBV6-5 to TRBJ1-1; D not certain. Trimming took 2 bases from V and 8 from J, leaving 12 bases between them. In germline, CDR1 is MNHEY, CDR2 SVGAGI. There are 13 residues in the CDR3. DNA of the CDR3: TGTGCCAGCAGTTACGAGTGGGGAAGAGAAGCTTTCTTT. It translates to CASSYEWGREAFF.

By share, this clonotype ranks as large (0.1 to 1%). The rearrangement links TRBV24-1 to TRBJ1-2; no definite D call. With 3 bases removed from V and 8 bases from J, the gap between germline ends came to 15 bases. The CDR3 has 14 amino acids. CDR1 and CDR2 from the germline V gene are KGHDR and SFDVKD. The CDR3 DNA follows: TGTGCCACCAGTGATCCAAGGACCGTCGTGGGCTACACCTTC. Amino acids: CATSDPRTVVGYTF.

This clonotype was observed a handful of times. This chain uses TRBV20-1 with TRBJ1-5; 9 bases are shared with TRBD1. CDR1 and CDR2 from the germline V gene are DFQATT and SNEGSKA (reference sequence). Losses at the gene ends were 6 bases for V and 5 bases for J; bases not matched to a gene: 11. This CDR3 spans 15 amino acids. The CDR3 sequence is CSARSGTGYYQPQHF. CDR3 sequence (DNA): TGCAGTGCGCGATCCGGGACAGGGTATTATCAGCCCCAGCATTTT.